Below are 21 T cell receptor beta chains sequenced from a single sample in a study of graft-versus-host responses after intestinal transplantation. Clones were sequenced by immunoSEQ multiplex PCR, and TCRdb holds only the in-frame ones, with some missing. The table includes under 30,000 clones, 90% detected once. The specimen was PBMCs, collected 39 to 40 days after intestinal transplant. These TCRs come from a human patient who received an intestinal transplant, so some T cells may come from the graft donor.

About this clone itself: In the same sample, other DNA sequences code for this CDR3. This chain uses TRBV4-1 with TRBJ1-5; no firm D call. This CDR3 is built from 14 residues. V was shortened by 1 base and J by 1 base, with 5 bases between the two germline ends. Germline CDR1 MGHRA, CDR2 YSYEKL. DNA for the CDR3: TGCGCCAGCAGCCAAGTATCCAGCAATCAGCCCCAGCATTTT. It encodes CASSQVSSNQPQHF.

This clone was seen a few times. The gene calls are TRBV6-5 and TRBJ1-6, with 10 bases aligning to TRBD1. Germline V gene lookup returns CDR1 MNHEY and CDR2 SVGAGI. V trimming: 4 bases; J trimming: 10 bases; junction bases outside the gene matches: 4. The CDR3 has 14 amino acids. CDR3 protein: CASSSGQGFSPLHF. The CDR3 DNA reads TGTGCCAGCAGTTCGGGACAGGGGTTCTCACCCCTCCACTTT.

This clone occurred a few times. The chain is built from TRBV28 and TRBJ2-2; perhaps TRBD2 as D (6 bases). The CDR3 is made up of 15 amino acids. Trimming removed 3 bases at V and 3 bases at J, with 11 bases between. Germline V lookup: CDR1 MDHEN, CDR2 SYDVKM. DNA for the CDR3: TGTGCCAGCAGTTTGGGGGGTACGGACACCGGGGAGCTGTTTTTT. Translation: CASSLGGTDTGELFF.

The rearrangement uses TRBV7-8 and TRBJ2-5; D is undetermined. CDR3 length equals 10 residues. CDR1 is SGHVS, CDR2 FQNEAQ, per germline. Trimming left V 5 bases short and J 2 bases short, with 0 bases between. The CDR3: CASSQETQYF. The CDR3 DNA sequence: TGTGCCAGCAGCCAAGAGACCCAGTACTTC.

This chain connects TRBV4-3 to TRBJ2-7; 13 bases are a match to TRBD2. The CDR3 covers 16 residues. CDR1 is LGHNA, CDR2 YSLEER, per germline. The J segment lost 3 bases and the V segment lost 3 bases, leaving 5 bases of the junction unmatched. CDR3 DNA sequence: TGCGCCAGCAGCCAGGTAGGACTAGCGGGAGTCTACGAGCAGTACTTC. Translation: CASSQVGLAGVYEQYF.

The chain recombines TRBV9 with TRBJ1-6, with D perhaps matching TRBD1 (6 bases). The CDR3 sequence is 15 residues long. V lost 0 bases to trimming and J lost 7 bases, with 11 bases between them. Germline values: CDR1 SGDLS, CDR2 YYNGEE. The CDR3 loop reads CASSVGQATNSPLHF. DNA of the CDR3: TGTGCCAGCAGCGTAGGACAGGCGACGAATTCACCCCTCCACTTT. Together with reference TRBV9 and TRBJ1-6, the CDR3 gives the full variable domain: DSGVTQTPKHLITATGQRVTLRCSPRSGDLSVYWYQQSLDQGLQFLIQYYNGEERAKGNILERFSAQQFPDLHSELNLSSLELGDSALYFCASSVGQATNSPLHFGNGTRLTVT.

The chain links TRBV9 to TRBJ1-5; D not certain. Germline V gene data show CDR1 as SGDLS and CDR2 as YYNGEE. V shed 0 bases and J shed 4 bases, with 5 bases lying between them. The CDR3 loop spans 13 amino acids. The CDR3 DNA follows: TGTGCCAGCAGCGTAGGTCAGAATCAGCCCCAGCATTTT. Translated: CASSVGQNQPQHF. Looking up the rest from reference TRBV9 and TRBJ1-5 gives the full variable domain: DSGVTQTPKHLITATGQRVTLRCSPRSGDLSVYWYQQSLDQGLQFLIQYYNGEERAKGNILERFSAQQFPDLHSELNLSSLELGDSALYFCASSVGQNQPQHFGDGTRLSIL.

The chain carries TRBV28 and TRBJ1-6, with D unclear. CDR3 length equals 16 residues. The ends were cut back, 10 bases at V and 9 bases at J, with 25 bases in the middle. The V gene's germline CDR1 is MDHEN and CDR2 SYDVKM. CDR3 nucleotides: TGTGCCAACTTACCCTCGGGTTCTCAAGCGGGTTCACCCCTCCACTTT. Translating gives CANLPSGSQAGSPLHF. Using reference TRBV28 and TRBJ1-6 for the parts outside the CDR3, the full variable domain is DVKVTQSSRYLVKRTGEKVFLECVQDMDHENMFWYRQDPGLGLRLIYFSYDVKMKEKGDIPEGYSVSREKKERFSLILESASTNQTSMYLCANLPSGSQAGSPLHFGNGTRLTVT.

The sample holds one count of this clone. The chain is built from TRBV20-1 and TRBJ2-7; the D is unclear. This CDR3 has 11 residues. The V and J ends lost 4 bases and 6 bases respectively, with 10 bases between them. CDR1 and CDR2 (germline): DFQATT, SNEGSKA (reference sequence). For the CDR3, the DNA is TGCAGTGCTAAGGGTGAAGGCGAGCAGTACTTC. It yields the protein CSAKGEGEQYF.

CDR3 DNA sequence: TGCGCCAGCAGCCGCGAGGGAGGGAACGAGCAGTACTTC. Its translation: CASSREGGNEQYF. The V gene is TRBV4-1, the J gene TRBJ2-7; 7 positions agree with TRBD2. CDR1 MGHRA and CDR2 YSYEKL come from the germline V gene. This CDR3 has 13 amino acids. V was pared by 4 bases and J by 5 bases, with 5 bases of the junction left unmatched.

V usage is TRBV4-1 and J usage is TRBJ2-1; no firm D call. Trimming removed 0 bases at V and 15 bases at J, with 12 bases between. Germline-derived CDR1 and CDR2 are MGHRA and YSYEKL. The CDR3 has 12 residues. DNA of the CDR3: TGCGCCAGCAGCCAAGATAGAGCTACCCCGTTCTTC. It is translated as CASSQDRATPFF.

The chain recombines TRBV9 with TRBJ2-5; no firm D call. Germline CDR1 and CDR2: SGDLS and YYNGEE. Between the trimmed V and J ends, which lost 0 bases and 5 bases, there was a span of 14 bases. The CDR3 contains 15 residues. The chain's CDR3 is CASSVAEVGRETQYF. Written as DNA, the CDR3 is TGTGCCAGCAGCGTAGCAGAGGTCGGTAGGGAGACCCAGTACTTC.

The rearrangement joins TRBV18 to TRBJ2-3; 8 nucleotides match TRBD2. CDR1 KGHSH and CDR2 LQKENI come from the germline V gene. The ends lost 3 bases at V and 0 bases at J; junction bases unmatched: 5. The CDR3 consists of 16 residues. The CDR3 loop is CASSPTWTSSTDTQYF. CDR3 bases: TGTGCCAGCTCACCCACGTGGACTAGCAGCACAGATACGCAGTATTTT.

The V and J genes are TRBV28 and TRBJ2-7; 8 nucleotides match TRBD2. Germline V gives CDR1 MDHEN, CDR2 SYDVKM. The CDR3 is made up of 14 amino acids. Losses at the gene ends were 6 bases for V and 1 base for J; bases not matched to a gene: 5. In DNA, the CDR3 is TGTGCCAGCAGGGCGACTAGCGAGTCCTACGAGCAGTACTTC. Its protein is CASRATSESYEQYF.

The chain carries TRBV4-2 and TRBJ2-3; 7 bases match TRBD2. The trim removed 4 bases at V and 3 bases at J, leaving 7 bases unmatched. The CDR3 is made up of 15 amino acids. CDR1 and CDR2 (germline): LGHNA, YNFKEQ. CDR3 in amino acids: CASSLWDYLTDTQYF. The CDR3 DNA reads as TGTGCCAGCAGCCTATGGGACTACCTGACAGATACGCAGTATTTT.

The rearrangement joins TRBV28 to TRBJ1-2, with D uncertain. The CDR3 runs to 16 residues. Trimming stripped 3 bases from V and 5 bases from J, with 19 bases between. The V gene's germline CDR1 is MDHEN and CDR2 SYDVKM. The CDR3 here is CASSFLWTAQGYGYTF. In DNA form, the CDR3 reads TGTGCCAGCAGTTTTTTGTGGACCGCTCAAGGGTATGGCTACACCTTC.

This chain joins TRBV19 and TRBJ1-5, with 9 positions matching TRBD1. CDR1 is LNHDA, CDR2 SQIVND, per germline (reference sequence). This CDR3 is 14 amino acids long. V was pared by 9 bases and J by 11 bases, with 14 bases of the junction left unmatched. As DNA, the CDR3 is TGTGCCAGACGAAGTACAGGGGGCCGCAGAACCCAGCATTTT. Translation gives CARRSTGGRRTQHF.

This chain uses TRBV10-2 with TRBJ2-7; TRBD1 is a possible D gene (6 bases). Germline-derived CDR1 and CDR2 are WSHSY and SAAADI. V was shortened by 7 bases and J by 2 bases, with 15 bases between the two germline ends. The CDR3 contains 14 residues. The CDR3 here is CASTSGTSAYEQYF. In DNA, the CDR3 is TGCGCCAGCACTTCCGGGACATCCGCCTACGAGCAGTACTTC.

The chain couples TRBV30 to TRBJ2-1; 9 bases are shared with TRBD2. Trimming took 4 bases from V and 7 from J; bases not matched to a gene: 29. The CDR3 is made up of 21 amino acids. Looked up from germline, CDR1 is GTSNPN and CDR2 is SVGIG (reference sequence). The chain's CDR3 is CAWMVKNRDTELAGAWNEQFF. The CDR3 nucleotides are TGTGCCTGGATGGTTAAAAACCGGGACACGGAGTTAGCGGGAGCATGGAATGAGCAGTTCTTC.

J is TRBJ2-5 and V is TRBV13; no definite D call. The J call is doubtful: the DNA matches TRBJ2-7 better. CDR3 length: 14 amino acids. Germline V lookup: CDR1 PRHDT, CDR2 FYEKMQ (reference sequence). The CDR3 nucleotides read TGTGCCAGCAGCGGGTATGAGAGCTCCTACGAGCAGTACTTC. Its protein product is CASSGYESSYEQYF.

The CDR3 coding sequence is TGTGCCAGCAGCGCCGAGGGGTGGTCCTACAATGAGCAGTTCTTC. This translates into CASSAEGWSYNEQFF. V gene TRBV9 combines with J gene TRBJ2-1; D is perhaps TRBD1 or TRBD2 (5 bases each). Germline assignment: CDR1 SGDLS and CDR2 YYNGEE. CDR3 length equals 15 residues. V was shortened by 3 bases and J by 1 base, with 11 bases between the two germline ends.